This section outlines one TCR beta chain sequence together with its context. Its cognate antigen is unknown. PCR used 60 Vbeta primers and 13 Jbeta primers. TCRdb's table, derived via immunoSEQ multiplex PCR, lists solely in-frame clones and lacks some. The data hold 85,000 to 130,000 clones, with about 70% observed a single time. The sample is drawn from a study of cytomegalovirus exposure and HLA in healthy donors. In the study overall: Findings of an earlier analysis included over 95 million unique TCR beta sequences from about 180 million T cells.

Study-wide results and caveats: The study carried out a later analysis of TCR beta sequences. It associated around 17,000 of them with specific HLA alleles at a false discovery rate of 0.05. The authors confirmed in vitro that three CMV-associated chains were specific for CMV antigens.

This CDR3 is 15 amino acids long. Trimming took 6 bases from V and 0 from J, leaving 12 bases between them. Per germline, CDR1 LNHDA and CDR2 SQIVND (reference sequence). The source is a woman in her late teens or twenties in good health and CMV-seropositive. V and J are TRBV19 and TRBJ2-1; tentatively, D is TRBD2 (6 bases). The sequencing input was PBMCs. CDR3 in amino acids: CASRFSGSSYNEQFF. In DNA, the CDR3 is TGTGCCAGTAGGTTTAGCGGAAGCTCCTACAATGAGCAGTTCTTC.